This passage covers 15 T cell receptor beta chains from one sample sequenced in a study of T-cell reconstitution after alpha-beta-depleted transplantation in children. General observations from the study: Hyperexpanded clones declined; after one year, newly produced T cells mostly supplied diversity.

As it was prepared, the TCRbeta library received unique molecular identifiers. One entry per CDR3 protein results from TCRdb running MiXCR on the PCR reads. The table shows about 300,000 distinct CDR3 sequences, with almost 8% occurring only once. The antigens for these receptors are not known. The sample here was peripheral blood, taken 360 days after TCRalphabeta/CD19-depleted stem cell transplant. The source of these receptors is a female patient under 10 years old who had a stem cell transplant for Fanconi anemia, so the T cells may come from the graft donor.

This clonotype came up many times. DNA for the CDR3: TGTGCCAGCAGGTCGACTCTGTCGAGCTCCTACAATGAGCAGTTCTTC. Its translation is CASRSTLSSSYNEQFF. This chain joins TRBV6-5 and TRBJ2-1, with D uncertain. The CDR3 totals 16 residues. CDR1 is MNHEY and CDR2 is SVGAGI in the germline V gene. V lost 6 bases and J lost 0, with 15 bases in between.

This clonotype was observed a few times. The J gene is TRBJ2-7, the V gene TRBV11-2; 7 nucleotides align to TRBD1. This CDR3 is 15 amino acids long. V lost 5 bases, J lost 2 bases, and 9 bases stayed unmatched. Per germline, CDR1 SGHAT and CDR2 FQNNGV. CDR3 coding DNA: TGTGCCAGCAGCCCCCCGACAGGGAAAGCCTACGAGCAGTACGTC. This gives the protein CASSPPTGKAYEQYV.

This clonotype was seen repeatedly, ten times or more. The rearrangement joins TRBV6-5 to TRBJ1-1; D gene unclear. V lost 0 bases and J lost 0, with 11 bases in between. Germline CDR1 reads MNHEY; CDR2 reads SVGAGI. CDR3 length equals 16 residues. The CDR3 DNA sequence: TGTGCCAGCAGTTACTCACCGGCCCCTATGAACACTGAAGCTTTCTTT. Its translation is CASSYSPAPMNTEAFF.

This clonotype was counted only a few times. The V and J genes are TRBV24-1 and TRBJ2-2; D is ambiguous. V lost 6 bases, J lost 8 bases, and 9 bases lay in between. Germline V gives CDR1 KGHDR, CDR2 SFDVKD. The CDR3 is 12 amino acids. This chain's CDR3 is CATSSGSGELFF. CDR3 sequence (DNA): TGTGCCACCAGTTCCGGCTCAGGGGAGCTGTTTTTT.

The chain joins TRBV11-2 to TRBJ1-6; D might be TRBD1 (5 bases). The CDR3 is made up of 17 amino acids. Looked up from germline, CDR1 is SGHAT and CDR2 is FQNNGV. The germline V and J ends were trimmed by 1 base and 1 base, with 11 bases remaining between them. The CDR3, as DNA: TGTGCCAGCAGCTTAGTCGGTGGGGGTTCCTATAATTCACCCCTCCACTTT. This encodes CASSLVGGGSYNSPLHF.

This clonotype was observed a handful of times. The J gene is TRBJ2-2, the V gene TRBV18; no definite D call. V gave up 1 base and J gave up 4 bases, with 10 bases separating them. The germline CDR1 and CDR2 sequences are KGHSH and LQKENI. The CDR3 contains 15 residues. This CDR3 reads CASSPRGPSTGELFF. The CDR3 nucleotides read TGTGCCAGCTCACCACGGGGTCCGAGCACCGGGGAGCTGTTTTTT.

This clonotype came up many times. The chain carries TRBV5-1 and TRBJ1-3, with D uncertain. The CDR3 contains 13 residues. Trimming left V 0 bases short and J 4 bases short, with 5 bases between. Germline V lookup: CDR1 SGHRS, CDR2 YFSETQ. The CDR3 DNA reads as TGCGCCAGCAGCTTGGACGGCGGAAACACCATATATTTT. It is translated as CASSLDGGNTIYF.

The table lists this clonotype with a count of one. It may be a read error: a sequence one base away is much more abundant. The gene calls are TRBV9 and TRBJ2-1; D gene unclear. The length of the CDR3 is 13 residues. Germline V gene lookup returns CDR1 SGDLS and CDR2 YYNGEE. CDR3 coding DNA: TGTGCCAGCAGCGTAGGCCAATACAATGAGCGGTTCTTC. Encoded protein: CASSVGQYNERFF.

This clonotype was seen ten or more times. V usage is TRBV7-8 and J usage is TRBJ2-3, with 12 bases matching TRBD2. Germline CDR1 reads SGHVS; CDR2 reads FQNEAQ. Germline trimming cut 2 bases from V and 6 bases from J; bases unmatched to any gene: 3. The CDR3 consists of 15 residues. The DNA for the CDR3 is TGTGCCAGCAGCTTATGGACTAGCGGGGTCGATACGCAGTATTTT. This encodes CASSLWTSGVDTQYF.

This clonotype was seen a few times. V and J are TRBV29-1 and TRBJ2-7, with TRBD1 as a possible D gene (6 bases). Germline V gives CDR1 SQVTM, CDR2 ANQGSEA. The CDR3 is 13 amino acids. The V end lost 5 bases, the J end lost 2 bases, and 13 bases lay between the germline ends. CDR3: CSVQGQGPYEQYF. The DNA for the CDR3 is TGCAGCGTTCAGGGGCAGGGGCCCTACGAGCAGTACTTC.

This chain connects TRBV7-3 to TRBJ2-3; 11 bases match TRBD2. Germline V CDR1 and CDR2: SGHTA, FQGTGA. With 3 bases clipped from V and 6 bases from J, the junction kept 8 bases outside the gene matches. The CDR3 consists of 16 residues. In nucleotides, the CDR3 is TGTGCCAGCAGCTTTATCGCTAGCGGGAGGAAGGATACGCAGTATTTT. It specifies CASSFIASGRKDTQYF.

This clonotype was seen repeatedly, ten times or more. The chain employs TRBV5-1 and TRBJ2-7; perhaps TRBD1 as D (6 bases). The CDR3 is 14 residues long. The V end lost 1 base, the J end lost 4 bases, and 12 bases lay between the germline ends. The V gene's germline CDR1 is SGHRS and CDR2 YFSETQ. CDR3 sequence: CASSLMGHSYEQYF. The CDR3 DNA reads TGCGCCAGCAGCTTGATGGGACATTCTTACGAGCAGTACTTC.

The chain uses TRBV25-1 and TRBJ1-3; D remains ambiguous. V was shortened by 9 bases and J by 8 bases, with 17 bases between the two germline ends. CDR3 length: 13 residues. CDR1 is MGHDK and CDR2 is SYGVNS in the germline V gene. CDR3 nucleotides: TGTGCCAGTTCAAGTATTTATTCGTACACCATATATTTT. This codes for CASSSIYSYTIYF. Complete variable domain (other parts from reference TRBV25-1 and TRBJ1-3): EADIYQTPRYLVIGTGKKITLECSQTMGHDKMYWYQQDPGMELHLIHYSYGVNSTEKGDLSSESTVSRIRTEHFPLTLESARPSHTSQYLCASSSIYSYTIYFGEGSWLTVV.

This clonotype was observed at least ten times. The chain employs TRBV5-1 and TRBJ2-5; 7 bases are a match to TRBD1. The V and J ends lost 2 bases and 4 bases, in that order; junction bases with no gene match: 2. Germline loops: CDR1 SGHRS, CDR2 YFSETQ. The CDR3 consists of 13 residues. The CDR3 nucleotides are TGCGCCAGCAGCTTTCCAGGGGGAGAGACCCAGTACTTC. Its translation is CASSFPGGETQYF.

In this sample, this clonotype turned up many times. CDR3 nucleotide sequence: TGTGCCAGCAGTTTCCTGGCAGGGCGGAATTCACCCCTCCACTTT. Translation gives CASSFLAGRNSPLHF. This chain joins TRBV28 and TRBJ1-6; TRBD1 might be the D (5 bases). The ends were cut back, 3 bases at V and 7 bases at J, with 13 bases in the middle. The CDR3 loop spans 15 amino acids. Germline lookup yields CDR1 MDHEN and CDR2 SYDVKM.